The T cell receptor beta chain under discussion was sequenced for a study of blood T cell repertoires in COVID-19. Overall study context: Spain, Italy and the United States supplied samples that represented acute and convalescent COVID-19. The analysed material was cDNA or gDNA that came from T cells, B-cell-depleted T cells, or PBMCs.

This CDR3 contains 15 residues. The V end lost 2 bases, the J end lost 5 bases, and 13 bases lay between the germline ends. Germline CDR1 and CDR2: MNHNS and SASEGT. Authors' data handling: Counts of nucleated cells, estimated from reference gene primer amplification, were obtained. Clones were sequenced by immunoSEQ multiplex PCR, and TCRdb holds only the in-frame ones, with some missing. D and trimming come from the DNA, and the V and J calls and clone size come from that table. The table has roughly 57,000 clones, around 87% seen once. Sequenced: peripheral blood. This chain links TRBV6-1 with TRBJ2-1; D may be TRBD2 (6 bases). This TCR came from a man between 60 and 75 years old with active or convalescent COVID-19. CDR3 bases: TGTGCCAGCAGTGAAATGCGGGGACTCAACAATGAGCAGTTCTTC. Residues: CASSEMRGLNNEQFF.